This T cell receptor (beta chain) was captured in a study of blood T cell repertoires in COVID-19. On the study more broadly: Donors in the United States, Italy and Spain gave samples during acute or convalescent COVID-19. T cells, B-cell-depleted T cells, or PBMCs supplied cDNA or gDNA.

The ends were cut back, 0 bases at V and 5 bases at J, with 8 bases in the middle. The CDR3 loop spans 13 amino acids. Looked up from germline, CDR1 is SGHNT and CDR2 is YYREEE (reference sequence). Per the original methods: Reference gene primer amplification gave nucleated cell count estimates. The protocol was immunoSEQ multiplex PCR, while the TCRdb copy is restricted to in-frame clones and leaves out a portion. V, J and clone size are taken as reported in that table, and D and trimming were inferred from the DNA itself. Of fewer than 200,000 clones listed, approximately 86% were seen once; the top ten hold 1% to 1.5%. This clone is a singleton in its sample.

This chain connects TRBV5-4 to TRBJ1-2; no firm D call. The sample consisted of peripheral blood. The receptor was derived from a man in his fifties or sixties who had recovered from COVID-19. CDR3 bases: TGTGCCAGCAGCTTGGTGGCAGATTATGGCTACACCTTC. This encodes CASSLVADYGYTF.